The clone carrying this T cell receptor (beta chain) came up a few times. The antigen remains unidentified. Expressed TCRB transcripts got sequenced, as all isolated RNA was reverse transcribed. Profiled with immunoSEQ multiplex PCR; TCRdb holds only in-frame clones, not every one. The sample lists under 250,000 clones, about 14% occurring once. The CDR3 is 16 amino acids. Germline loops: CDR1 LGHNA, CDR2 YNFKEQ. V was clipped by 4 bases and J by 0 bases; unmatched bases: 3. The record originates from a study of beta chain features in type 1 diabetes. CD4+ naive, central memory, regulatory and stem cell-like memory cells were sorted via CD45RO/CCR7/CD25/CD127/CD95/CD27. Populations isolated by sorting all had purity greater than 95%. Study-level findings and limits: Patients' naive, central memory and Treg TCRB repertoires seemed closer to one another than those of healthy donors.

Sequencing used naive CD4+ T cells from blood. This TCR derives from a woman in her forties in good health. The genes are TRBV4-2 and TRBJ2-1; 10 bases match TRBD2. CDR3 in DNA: TGTGCCAGCAGCCTCCAGCGGGGGGGCTCCTACAATGAGCAGTTCTTC. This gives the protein CASSLQRGGSYNEQFF.